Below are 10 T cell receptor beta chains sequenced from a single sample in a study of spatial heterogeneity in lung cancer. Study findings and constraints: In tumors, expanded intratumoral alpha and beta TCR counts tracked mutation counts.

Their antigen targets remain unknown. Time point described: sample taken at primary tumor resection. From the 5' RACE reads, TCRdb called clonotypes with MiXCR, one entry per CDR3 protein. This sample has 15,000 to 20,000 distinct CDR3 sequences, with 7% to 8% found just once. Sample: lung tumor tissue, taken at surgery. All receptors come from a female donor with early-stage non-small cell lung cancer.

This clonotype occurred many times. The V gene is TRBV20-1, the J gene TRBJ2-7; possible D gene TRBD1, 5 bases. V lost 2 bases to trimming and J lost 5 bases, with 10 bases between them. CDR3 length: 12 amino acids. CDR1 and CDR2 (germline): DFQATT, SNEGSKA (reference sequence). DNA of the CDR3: TGCAGTGCTAGACAGGGTCTCCACGAGCAGTACTTC. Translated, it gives CSARQGLHEQYF.

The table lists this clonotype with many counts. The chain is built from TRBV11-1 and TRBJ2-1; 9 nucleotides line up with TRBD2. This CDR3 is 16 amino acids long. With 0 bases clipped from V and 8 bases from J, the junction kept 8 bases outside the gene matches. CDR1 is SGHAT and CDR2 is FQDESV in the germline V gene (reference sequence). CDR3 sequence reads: CASSLARGGRVYEQFF. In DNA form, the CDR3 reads TGTGCCAGCAGCTTAGCGCGGGGGGGCCGAGTATATGAGCAGTTCTTC.

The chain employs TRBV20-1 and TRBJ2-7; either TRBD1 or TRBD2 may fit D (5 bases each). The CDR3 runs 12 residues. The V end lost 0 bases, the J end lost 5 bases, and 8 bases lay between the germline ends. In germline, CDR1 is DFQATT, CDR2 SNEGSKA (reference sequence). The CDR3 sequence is CSAREKGHEQYF. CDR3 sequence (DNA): TGCAGTGCTAGAGAGAAGGGACACGAGCAGTACTTC.

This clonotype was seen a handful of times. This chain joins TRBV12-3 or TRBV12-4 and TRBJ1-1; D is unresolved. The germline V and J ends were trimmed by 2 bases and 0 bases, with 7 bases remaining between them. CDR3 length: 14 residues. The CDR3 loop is CASSLRALNTEAFF. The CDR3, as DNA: TGTGCCAGCAGTTTAAGGGCCTTGAACACTGAAGCTTTCTTT.

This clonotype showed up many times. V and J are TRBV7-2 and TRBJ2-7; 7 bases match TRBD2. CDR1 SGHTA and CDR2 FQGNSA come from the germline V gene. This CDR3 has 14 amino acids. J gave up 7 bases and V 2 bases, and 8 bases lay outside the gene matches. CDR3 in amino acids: CASSLSAGDWEQYF. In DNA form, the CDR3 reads TGTGCCAGCAGCTTAAGTGCGGGGGACTGGGAGCAGTACTTC.

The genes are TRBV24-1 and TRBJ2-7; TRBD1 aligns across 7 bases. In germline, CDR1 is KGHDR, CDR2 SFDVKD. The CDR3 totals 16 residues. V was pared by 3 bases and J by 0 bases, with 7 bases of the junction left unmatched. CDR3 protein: CATSDIQGTVSYEQYF. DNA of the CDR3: TGTGCCACCAGTGATATTCAAGGGACAGTCTCCTACGAGCAGTACTTC.

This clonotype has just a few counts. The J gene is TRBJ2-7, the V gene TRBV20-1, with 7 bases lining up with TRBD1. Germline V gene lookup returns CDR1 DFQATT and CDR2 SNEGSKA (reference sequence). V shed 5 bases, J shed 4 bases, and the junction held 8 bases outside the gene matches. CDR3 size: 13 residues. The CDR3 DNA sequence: TGCAGTGCTCTCGCAGGGGGTGGATACGAGCAGTACTTC. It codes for CSALAGGGYEQYF.

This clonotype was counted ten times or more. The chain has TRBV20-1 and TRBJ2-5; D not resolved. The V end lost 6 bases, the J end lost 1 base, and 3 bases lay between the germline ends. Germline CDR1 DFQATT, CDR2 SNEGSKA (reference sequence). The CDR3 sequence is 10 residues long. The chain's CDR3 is CSAAQETQYF. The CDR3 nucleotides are TGCAGTGCGGCCCAAGAGACCCAGTACTTC.

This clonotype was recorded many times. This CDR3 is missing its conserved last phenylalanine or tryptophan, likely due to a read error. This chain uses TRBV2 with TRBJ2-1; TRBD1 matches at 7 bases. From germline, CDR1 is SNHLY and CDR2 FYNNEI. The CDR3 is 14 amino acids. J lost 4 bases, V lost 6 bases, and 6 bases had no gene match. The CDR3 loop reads CASRRGGNYNEQFL. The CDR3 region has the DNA TGTGCCAGCAGACGAGGGGGCAATTACAATGAGCAGTTCCTC.

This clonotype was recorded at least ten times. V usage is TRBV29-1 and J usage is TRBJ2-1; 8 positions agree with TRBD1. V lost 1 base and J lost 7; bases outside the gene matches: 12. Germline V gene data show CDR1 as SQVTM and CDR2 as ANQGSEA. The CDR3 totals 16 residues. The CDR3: CSVEGPWGQDPNEQFF. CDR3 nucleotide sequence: TGCAGCGTTGAAGGCCCCTGGGGACAGGACCCTAATGAGCAGTTCTTC.